This T cell receptor beta chain was profiled in a study of cytomegalovirus exposure and HLA in healthy donors. Study-level background: Caucasian-associated ancestry cluster membership applied to about four fifths of about 370 genotyped donors.

PCR amplification relied on 60 Vbeta primers (plus 13 Jbeta primers). Only in-frame clones appear in the TCRdb table, and some are missing; sequencing was by immunoSEQ multiplex PCR. Its table records roughly 88,000 clones. General study points: Analysis performed later found approximately 17,000 TCR beta sequences associated with HLA alleles at 0.05 false discovery rate. Reports indicate that TCR beta sequences accurately predicted the HLA-A and HLA-B alleles of most subjects. Later analysis identified several of the most significant clusters that appeared linked to common viral pathogens.

Germline CDR1 SGHVS, CDR2 FQNEAQ. The CDR3 extends over 16 amino acids. Between the trimmed V and J ends, which lost 5 bases and 1 base, there was a span of 15 bases. Notes on this clone: The antigen is undetermined.

The sample taken for sequencing was PBMCs. The rearrangement links TRBV7-8 to TRBJ1-5, with D perhaps TRBD1 (6 bases). This clonotype was sampled from a man aged 50 to 59 in good health and CMV-seropositive. The DNA for the CDR3 is TGTGCCAGCAGCATCGGGACACAAAGAAGCAATCAGCCCCAGCATTTT. It is translated as CASSIGTQRSNQPQHF.